This TCR beta chain originates from a study of T cell repertoires in cytomegalovirus infection. For the study at large: Indications came from public TCR beta signatures; they pointed to CMV infection and to a matching HLA type. The study, taken as a whole, reports: There were HLA-C-restricted CMV-specific TCR beta clonotypes dominating the ex vivo response. Carriers of CMV and the relevant HLA type were discriminated by public TCR beta frequency.

A remark on this clonotype: Its antigen remains unknown.

TCRdb re-analysed the reads in MiXCR, keeping a single row per CDR3 protein. The sample has 250,000 or so distinct CDR3 sequences, about 15% seen once. CDR3 length: 14 amino acids. CDR1 LNHNV and CDR2 YYDKDF come from the germline V gene (reference sequence). Trimming stripped 0 bases from V and 2 bases from J, with 7 bases between. The origin of this receptor is a human donor in good health (CMV status not recorded). Some clones in this sample may be carry-over from other donors' samples. Sequencing was done on a sample of CD8+ T cells from PBMCs. V gene TRBV15 combines with J gene TRBJ1-2; D not certain. CDR3 bases: TGTGCCACCAGCAGAGACGACACGAACTATGGCTACACCTTC. Amino acid sequence: CATSRDDTNYGYTF.